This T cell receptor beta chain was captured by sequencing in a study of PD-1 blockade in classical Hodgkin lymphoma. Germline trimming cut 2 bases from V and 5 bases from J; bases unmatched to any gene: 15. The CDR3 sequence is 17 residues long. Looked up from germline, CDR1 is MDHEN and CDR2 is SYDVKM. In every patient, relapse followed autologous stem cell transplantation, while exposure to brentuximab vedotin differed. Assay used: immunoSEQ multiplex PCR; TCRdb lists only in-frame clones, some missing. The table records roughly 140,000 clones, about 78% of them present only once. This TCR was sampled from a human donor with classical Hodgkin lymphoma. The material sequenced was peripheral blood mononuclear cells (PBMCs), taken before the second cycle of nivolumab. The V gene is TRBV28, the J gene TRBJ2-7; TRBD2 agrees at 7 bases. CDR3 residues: CASSLPLILAGEHEQYF. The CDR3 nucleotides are TGTGCCAGCAGTTTACCTCTAATTTTGGCGGGAGAGCACGAGCAGTACTTC.